The entry below describes one T cell receptor beta chain. Its target is unknown. These data are taken from a study of metastatic and nonmetastatic thyroid tumors. Nobody among the patients had been given any treatment before thyroid surgery. From the PCR reads, TCRdb re-called clones with MiXCR. The sample holds about 16,000 clones; roughly 22% are singletons and the top ten take 20% to 25%. Study-wide results and limits: When malignant thyroid tumors were compared with benign nodules, TCR beta diversity was reportedly significantly higher in the malignant tumors. This held in both blood and tumor samples.

The origin of this receptor is a female donor with papillary thyroid cancer or a benign thyroid nodule (not recorded which). Some clones in this sample may be carry-over from other donors' samples. The specimen sequenced was adjacent normal tissue.

DNA of the CDR3: TGTGCCAGCAGTTTCCTTCAGGATGACGATACGCAGTATTTT. Its protein is CASSFLQDDDTQYF. The chain employs TRBV12-3 or TRBV12-4 and TRBJ2-3; D is ambiguous. This CDR3 region has 14 residues. The V and J ends lost 3 bases and 6 bases respectively, with 13 bases between them.